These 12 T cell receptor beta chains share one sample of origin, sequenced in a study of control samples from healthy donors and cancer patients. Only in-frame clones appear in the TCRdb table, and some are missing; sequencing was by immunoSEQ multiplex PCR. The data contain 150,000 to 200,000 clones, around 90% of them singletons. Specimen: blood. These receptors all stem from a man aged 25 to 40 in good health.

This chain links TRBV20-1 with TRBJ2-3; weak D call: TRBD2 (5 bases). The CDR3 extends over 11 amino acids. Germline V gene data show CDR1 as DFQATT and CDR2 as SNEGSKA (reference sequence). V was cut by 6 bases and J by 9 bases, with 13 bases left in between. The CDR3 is CSAPKGDTQYF. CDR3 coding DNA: TGCAGTGCGCCGAAGGGAGACACGCAGTATTTT.

The CDR3 DNA follows: TGTGCCAGCAGCTTATCCGGAGGGGATGAGCAGTTCTTC. Its protein product is CASSLSGGDEQFF. This chain uses TRBV7-3 with TRBJ2-1; perhaps TRBD2 as D (6 bases). The CDR3 consists of 13 residues. V was cut by 2 bases and J by 8 bases, with 10 bases left in between. CDR1 and CDR2 (germline): SGHTA, FQGTGA. Full variable domain (missing parts from reference TRBV7-3 and TRBJ2-1): GAGVSQTPSNKVTEKGKYVELRCDPISGHTALYWYRQSLGQGPEFLIYFQGTGAADDSGLPNDRFFAVRPEGSVSTLKIQRTERGDSAVYLCASSLSGGDEQFFGPGTRLTVL.

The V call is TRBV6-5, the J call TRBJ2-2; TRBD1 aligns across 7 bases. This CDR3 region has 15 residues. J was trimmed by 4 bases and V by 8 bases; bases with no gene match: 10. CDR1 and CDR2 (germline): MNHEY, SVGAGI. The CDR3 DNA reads TGTGCCAGCTGGGCGACAGGGAGAGGCACCGGGGAGCTGTTTTTT. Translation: CASWATGRGTGELFF.

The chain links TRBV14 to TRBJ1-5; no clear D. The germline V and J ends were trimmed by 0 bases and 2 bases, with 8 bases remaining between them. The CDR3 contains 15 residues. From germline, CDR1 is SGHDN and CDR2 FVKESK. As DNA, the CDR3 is TGTGCCAGCAGCCAAGAGAGCGGGGGCAATCAGCCCCAGCATTTT. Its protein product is CASSQESGGNQPQHF.

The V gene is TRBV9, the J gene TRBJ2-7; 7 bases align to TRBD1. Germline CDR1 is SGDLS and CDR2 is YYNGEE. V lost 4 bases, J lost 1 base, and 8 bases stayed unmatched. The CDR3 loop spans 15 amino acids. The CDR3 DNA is TGTGCCAGCAGCCCAAGGGGACAGTCTTCCTACGAGCAGTACTTC. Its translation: CASSPRGQSSYEQYF.

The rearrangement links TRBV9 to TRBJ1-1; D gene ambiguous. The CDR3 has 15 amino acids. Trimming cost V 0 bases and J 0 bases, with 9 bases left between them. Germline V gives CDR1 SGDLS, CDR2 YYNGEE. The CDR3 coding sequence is TGTGCCAGCAGCGTAGCGGCAGCTATGAACACTGAAGCTTTCTTT. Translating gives CASSVAAAMNTEAFF.

CDR3 sequence (DNA): TGTGCCAGCAGTGTTGACAGGGCTTGGGGCACTGAAGCTTTCTTT. This encodes CASSVDRAWGTEAFF. The V call is TRBV28, the J call TRBJ1-1; TRBD1 aligns across 7 bases. Losses at the gene ends were 5 bases for V and 4 bases for J; bases not matched to a gene: 10. CDR3 length equals 15 residues. CDR1 is MDHEN, CDR2 SYDVKM, per germline.

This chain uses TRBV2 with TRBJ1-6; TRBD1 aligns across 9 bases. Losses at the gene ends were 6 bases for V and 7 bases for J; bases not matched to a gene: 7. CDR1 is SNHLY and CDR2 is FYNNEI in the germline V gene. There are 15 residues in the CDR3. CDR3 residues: CASRPGQGANSPLHF. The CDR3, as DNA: TGTGCCAGCAGGCCGGGACAGGGTGCAAATTCACCCCTCCACTTT.

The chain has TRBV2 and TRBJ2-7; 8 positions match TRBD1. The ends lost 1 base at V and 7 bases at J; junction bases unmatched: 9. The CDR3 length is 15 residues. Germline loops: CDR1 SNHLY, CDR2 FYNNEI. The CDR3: CASSEGTGFPTEQYF. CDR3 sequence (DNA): TGTGCCAGCAGTGAAGGGACAGGGTTCCCTACAGAGCAGTACTTC. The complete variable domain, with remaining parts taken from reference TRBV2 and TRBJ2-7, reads EPEVTQTPSHQVTQMGQEVILRCVPISNHLYFYWYRQILGQKVEFLVSFYNNEISEKSEIFDDQFSVERPDGSNFTLKIRSTKLEDSAMYFCASSEGTGFPTEQYFGPGTRLTVT.

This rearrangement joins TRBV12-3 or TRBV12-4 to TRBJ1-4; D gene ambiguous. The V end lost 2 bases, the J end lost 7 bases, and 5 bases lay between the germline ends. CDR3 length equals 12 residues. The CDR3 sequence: CASSLYGEKLFF. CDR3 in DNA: TGTGCCAGCAGTTTATATGGTGAAAAACTGTTTTTT.

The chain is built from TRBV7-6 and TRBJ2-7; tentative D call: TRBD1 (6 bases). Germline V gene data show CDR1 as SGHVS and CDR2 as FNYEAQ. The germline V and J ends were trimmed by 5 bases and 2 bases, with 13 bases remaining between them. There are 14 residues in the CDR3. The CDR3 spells CASSPQGLTYEQYF. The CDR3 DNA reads TGTGCCAGCAGCCCCCAGGGGTTAACCTACGAGCAGTACTTC.

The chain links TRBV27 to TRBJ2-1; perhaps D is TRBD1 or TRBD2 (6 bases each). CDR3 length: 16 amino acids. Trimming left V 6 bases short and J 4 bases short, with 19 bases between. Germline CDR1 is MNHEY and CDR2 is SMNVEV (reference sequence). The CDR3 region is CASRVGGTSDYNEQFF. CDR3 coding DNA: TGTGCCAGCAGAGTAGGCGGGACATCTGATTACAATGAGCAGTTCTTC.